This is a list of T cell receptor beta chains from one sample in a study of T cell responses to AZD1222 COVID-19 vaccine. Generated by immunoSEQ multiplex PCR, the TCRdb table keeps only in-frame clones and is missing some. Found here are about 79,000 clones, approximately 90% of them singletons; the top ten hold about 28%. Sequenced here: peripheral blood, sampled 28 days after the second AZD1222 dose. Source of these receptors: an adult who received the AZD1222 COVID-19 vaccine. CDR3s leave out the opening cysteine and the closing phenylalanine or tryptophan. The size of a clone is reported for some rows only, either as once, few or many, or as a class for expanded clones.

v_call	j_call	cdr3_length	clone_size	cdr3_aa
TRBV7-9	TRBJ2-7	15	.	ATRSEGAETFSYEQY
TRBV12-3/TRBV12-4	TRBJ2-7	11	.	ASSGELNYEQY
TRBV19	TRBJ2-2	14	few	ASSTLLAGATGELF
TRBV28	TRBJ1-6	12	.	ASSPFVDNSPLH
TRBV5-5	TRBJ2-5	16	.	ASSSDKSLGTGQETQY
TRBV5-1	TRBJ2-3	14	.	ASSPNSGRITDTQY
TRBV18	TRBJ2-7	14	.	ASSAQTGRSSYEQY
TRBV19	TRBJ1-2	11	.	ASTSSSDYGYT
TRBV5-4	TRBJ2-1	11	.	ASSGGLGNEQF
TRBV11-2	TRBJ2-5	9	.	ASSPGGTQY
TRBV10-2	TRBJ2-1	13	.	ASSERRLAAGEQF
TRBV5-6	TRBJ2-1	10	.	ASSWGEHEQF
TRBV7-2	TRBJ2-1	12	once	ASSPPGLPGEQF
TRBV20-1	TRBJ2-3	13	.	SVSRGRDRTDTQY
TRBV27	TRBJ2-2	13	.	ASSYMRHMTGELF
TRBV27	TRBJ1-2	13	.	ASSFAGGIIYGYT
TRBV28	TRBJ1-1	14	.	ASRPNFLRGNTEAF
TRBV9	TRBJ1-2	9	few	ASSASLVWT
TRBV24-1	TRBJ1-5	12	.	ATSAPGETQPQH
TRBV6-4	TRBJ2-1	11	.	ASSVRGDDEQF
TRBV5-1	TRBJ1-3	16	.	ASSPEVGGSRSGNTIY
TRBV7-2	TRBJ2-3	15	.	ASSAVGQGAITDTQY
TRBV28	TRBJ2-7	13	.	ASSLYRDRAPEQY
TRBV6-5	TRBJ1-3	13	.	ASSYSPGLRNTIY
TRBV29-1	TRBJ1-6	12	.	SVEVQGRGSPLH
TRBV7-9	TRBJ2-5	13	.	ASRPPFRVGETQY
TRBV19	TRBJ2-7	15	.	ASSRGLAGEGSYEQY
TRBV5-4	TRBJ1-2	12	.	ASNIPGTMGGYT
TRBV7-3	TRBJ2-1	14	.	ASSSLAGWGPGEQF
TRBV20-1	TRBJ2-1	9	.	SASGYNEQF
TRBV28	TRBJ1-2	12	.	ASSLGGGRYGYT
TRBV2	TRBJ1-5	11	.	ASRGTGVQPQH
TRBV28	TRBJ2-1	13	few	ASSLLAGVYNEQF
TRBV7-2	TRBJ2-3	13	.	ASSFLDKAFGTQY
TRBV3-1/TRBV3-2	TRBJ2-2	19	.	ASSPPPGLAVVGGLAGELF
TRBV14	TRBJ1-6	14	.	ASSQPTAESHSPLH
TRBV4-1	TRBJ1-5	13	.	ASSRTGDSNQPQH
TRBV29-1	TRBJ1-2	11	.	SAAFGPEAGYT
TRBV10-2	TRBJ1-1	10	few	ASAGDVTEAF
TRBV7-9	TRBJ2-7	10	.	ASSLQGYEQY
TRBV5-5	TRBJ2-7	13	.	ASSLEGRKSYEQY
TRBV19	TRBJ1-6	12	.	ASTVTGNNSPLH
TRBV28	TRBJ2-1	11	.	ASSLGARNEQF
TRBV11-2	TRBJ1-6	12	.	ASSLLGGEPPLH
TRBV19	TRBJ1-5	16	.	ASSSGKGQLGRNQPQH
TRBV19	TRBJ2-2	13	once	ASRTGTGNTGELF
TRBV5-6	TRBJ2-7	10	.	ASSLQGYEQY
TRBV19	TRBJ2-7	14	.	ASSRLSVAGAYEQY